What follows are 13 T cell receptor beta chains derived from one specimen sequenced in a study of T cell changes during pregnancy in multiple sclerosis. The assay was immunoSEQ multiplex PCR, and TCRdb's table has in-frame clones only and misses some. The profile shows around 100,000 clones, roughly 93% of them singletons. This material consisted of peripheral blood, taken after pregnancy. The receptor source for this set is a female donor with multiple sclerosis, enrolled in a pregnancy study.

The V gene is TRBV18, the J gene TRBJ1-1, with TRBD1 matching over 7 bases. J lost 1 base, V lost 3 bases, and 5 bases had no gene match. CDR3 length: 15 residues. CDR1 KGHSH and CDR2 LQKENI come from the germline V gene. DNA of the CDR3: TGTGCCAGCTCACCGGGACAGAGACAGAACACTGAAGCTTTCTTT. Translation gives CASSPGQRQNTEAFF.

The chain is built from TRBV4-1 and TRBJ2-3, with D perhaps matching TRBD2 (5 bases). Trimming removed 4 bases at V and 4 bases at J, with 6 bases between. Germline loops: CDR1 MGHRA, CDR2 YSYEKL. The CDR3 runs 12 residues. This chain's CDR3 is CASSPRADTQYF. The CDR3 DNA is TGCGCCAGCAGCCCGAGGGCAGATACGCAGTATTTT.

The rearrangement uses TRBV11-2 and TRBJ2-3; TRBD1 matches at 7 bases. The germline V gene encodes CDR1 SGHAT and CDR2 FQNNGV. J gave up 4 bases and V 4 bases, and 8 bases lay outside the gene matches. The CDR3 spans 15 residues. The CDR3 is CASSSGQLNADTQYF. Here the CDR3 DNA reads TGTGCCAGCAGCTCGGGACAGCTCAACGCAGATACGCAGTATTTT.

This chain uses TRBV27 with TRBJ2-7, with D possibly TRBD2 on 6 matching bases. CDR3 length equals 13 residues. Germline V CDR1 and CDR2: MNHEY, SMNVEV (reference sequence). V was trimmed by 2 bases and J by 11 bases, leaving 16 bases between them. The CDR3 loop reads CASSLNSGASEYF. CDR3 coding DNA: TGTGCCAGCAGTTTAAATTCCGGGGCTAGCGAGTACTTC.

The V call is TRBV11-2, the J call TRBJ2-7; TRBD2 agrees at 7 bases. CDR1 and CDR2 (germline): SGHAT, FQNNGV. Unmatched junction bases numbered 6, after V lost 1 base and J lost 3 bases. CDR3 length: 15 amino acids. DNA for the CDR3: TGTGCCAGCAGCTTAGCAGCTAGCGGCAGCTACGAGCAGTACTTC. Amino acids: CASSLAASGSYEQYF.

This clone was seen only a few times. The chain is built from TRBV28 and TRBJ1-1; D remains unclear. Germline V CDR1 and CDR2: MDHEN, SYDVKM. V was trimmed by 3 bases and J by 1 base, leaving 9 bases between them. The CDR3 consists of 14 residues. The CDR3 spells CASSLVNKNTEAFF. Here the CDR3 DNA reads TGTGCCAGCAGTTTGGTGAACAAGAACACTGAAGCTTTCTTT.

The gene calls are TRBV28 and TRBJ1-2, with TRBD1 identical over 11 bases. Trimming cost V 5 bases and J 4 bases; bases outside gene matches: 6. The CDR3 is made up of 15 amino acids. Germline V CDR1 and CDR2: MDHEN, SYDVKM. The CDR3 is CASSRGQGGGYGYTF. DNA for the CDR3: TGTGCCAGCAGTCGGGGACAGGGGGGTGGCTATGGCTACACCTTC.

CDR3 amino acids: CASSAGTSTQSTQYF. In DNA form, the CDR3 reads TGTGCCAGCAGCGCCGGGACTAGCACTCAGAGTACGCAGTATTTT. This chain connects TRBV7-8 to TRBJ2-3, with TRBD2 matching over 9 bases. The CDR3 covers 15 residues. Germline V gene sequence: CDR1 SGHVS, CDR2 FQNEAQ. Germline trimming cut 5 bases from V and 8 bases from J; bases unmatched to any gene: 11.

The chain couples TRBV15 to TRBJ1-5, with TRBD1 matching 8 bases. The J segment lost 5 bases and the V segment lost 9 bases, leaving 12 bases of the junction unmatched. The CDR3 length is 15 residues. Per the germline V gene, CDR1 is LNHNV and CDR2 is YYDKDF (reference sequence). CDR3 nucleotide sequence: TGTGCCACTTCCATGACAGGGGAAAACTATCAGCCCCAGCATTTT. Protein sequence: CATSMTGENYQPQHF.

CDR3 region: CASSLDPGSGTEAFF. In DNA form, the CDR3 reads TGTGCCAGCAGCTTAGACCCCGGGTCGGGCACTGAAGCTTTCTTT. The chain employs TRBV11-2 and TRBJ1-1, with no clear D. Per the germline V gene, CDR1 is SGHAT and CDR2 is FQNNGV. There are 15 residues in the CDR3. Trimming left V 0 bases short and J 4 bases short, with 12 bases between. The variable domain in full, completed from reference TRBV11-2 and TRBJ1-1, reads EAGVAQSPRYKIIEKRQSVAFWCNPISGHATLYWYQQILGQGPKLLIQFQNNGVVDDSQLPKDRFSAERLKGVDSTLKIQPAKLEDSAVYLCASSLDPGSGTEAFFGQGTRLTVV.

This chain uses TRBV5-1 with TRBJ2-3; TRBD1 matches 7 bases. Trimming took 5 bases from V and 2 from J; bases not matched to a gene: 2. This CDR3 has 13 residues. The germline V gene encodes CDR1 SGHRS and CDR2 YFSETQ. The CDR3 DNA is TGCGCCAGCAGGGGACAGCCCACAGATACGCAGTATTTT. The encoded protein is CASRGQPTDTQYF.

This clone has more than one count but fewer than ten. The chain joins TRBV14 to TRBJ1-2; TRBD1 is a possible D gene (6 bases). V shed 0 bases and J shed 2 bases, with 19 bases lying between them. Per the germline V gene, CDR1 is SGHDN and CDR2 is FVKESK. The CDR3 runs to 18 residues. Written as DNA, the CDR3 is TGTGCCAGCAGCCAAGAGGGGGCAGGAGAGGAACTGAACTATGGCTACACCTTC. Its protein is CASSQEGAGEELNYGYTF.

The rearrangement uses TRBV11-2 and TRBJ1-4; D gene ambiguous. The CDR3 is 15 amino acids. Germline CDR1 SGHAT, CDR2 FQNNGV. The ends were cut back, 2 bases at V and 2 bases at J, with 9 bases in the middle. CDR3 sequence (DNA): TGTGCCAGCAGCTTAAACAGTGTCACTAATGAAAAACTGTTTTTT. Protein sequence: CASSLNSVTNEKLFF. Full variable domain (missing parts from reference TRBV11-2 and TRBJ1-4): EAGVAQSPRYKIIEKRQSVAFWCNPISGHATLYWYQQILGQGPKLLIQFQNNGVVDDSQLPKDRFSAERLKGVDSTLKIQPAKLEDSAVYLCASSLNSVTNEKLFFGSGTQLSVL.